Described below is a single T cell receptor (beta chain) sequence and its context. The antigen is not known. In germline, CDR1 is SGHRS, CDR2 YFSETQ. The CDR3 length is 12 residues. With 4 bases clipped from V and 6 bases from J, the junction kept 0 bases outside the gene matches. The data stem from a study of cytomegalovirus exposure and HLA in healthy donors. Study in general: Prior work identified 95 million to 120 million unique TCR beta sequences in about 179 million T cells. Whole-study results and caveats: The productive fraction for most TCR beta V segments was about 87% or about 30% in an earlier analysis. The authors enumerated over 150 TCR beta chains as linked to cytomegalovirus. What was likely a sequencing artifact was a cluster of highly shared sequence variants.

The study ran its PCR with 60 Vbeta and 13 Jbeta primers. Assay: immunoSEQ multiplex PCR; the TCRdb copy retains only in-frame clones and omits some. The table lists about 87,000 clones, less than 8% of them singletons. The sample comprised PBMCs. The rearrangement uses TRBV5-1 and TRBJ2-1; TRBD1 matches at 8 bases. The origin of this receptor is a man in his fifties in good health and CMV-seronegative. This CDR3 is CASSGQGNEQFF. The CDR3 DNA reads TGCGCCAGCAGCGGACAGGGCAATGAGCAGTTCTTC.